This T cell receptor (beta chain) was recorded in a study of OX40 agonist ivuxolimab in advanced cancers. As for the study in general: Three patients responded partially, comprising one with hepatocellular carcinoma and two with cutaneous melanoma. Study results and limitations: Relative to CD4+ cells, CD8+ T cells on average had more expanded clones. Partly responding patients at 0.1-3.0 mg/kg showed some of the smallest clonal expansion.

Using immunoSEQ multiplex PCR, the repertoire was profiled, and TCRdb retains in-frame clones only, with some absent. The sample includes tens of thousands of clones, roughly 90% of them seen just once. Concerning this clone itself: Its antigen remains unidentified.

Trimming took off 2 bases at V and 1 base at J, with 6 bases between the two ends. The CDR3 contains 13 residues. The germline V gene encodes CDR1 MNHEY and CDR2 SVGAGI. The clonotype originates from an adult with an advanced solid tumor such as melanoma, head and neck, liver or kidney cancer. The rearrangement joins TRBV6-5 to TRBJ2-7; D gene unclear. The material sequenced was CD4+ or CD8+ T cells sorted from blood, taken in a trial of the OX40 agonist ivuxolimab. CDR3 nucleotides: TGTGCCAGCAGTTACGAGGAATCCTACGAGCAGTACTTC. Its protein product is CASSYEESYEQYF.